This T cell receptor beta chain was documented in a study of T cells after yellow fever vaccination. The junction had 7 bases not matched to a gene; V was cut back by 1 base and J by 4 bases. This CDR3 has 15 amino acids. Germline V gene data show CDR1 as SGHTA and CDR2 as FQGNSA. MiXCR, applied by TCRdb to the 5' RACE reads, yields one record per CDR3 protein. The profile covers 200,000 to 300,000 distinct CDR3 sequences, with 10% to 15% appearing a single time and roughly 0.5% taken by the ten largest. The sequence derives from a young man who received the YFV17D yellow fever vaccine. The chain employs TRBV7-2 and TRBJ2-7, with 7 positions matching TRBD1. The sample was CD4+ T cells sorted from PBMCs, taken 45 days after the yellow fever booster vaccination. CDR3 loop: CASSLDRGEMYEQYF. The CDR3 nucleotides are TGTGCCAGCAGCTTAGACAGGGGAGAAATGTACGAGCAGTACTTC.